The 21 T cell receptor beta chains listed next were all sequenced from one sample in a study of spatial heterogeneity in lung cancer. Study-wide findings and caveats: Higher tumor mutation counts went along with higher counts of expanded intratumoral alpha and beta TCRs.

Specified time point: sample taken at primary tumor resection. No antigens are known for them. TCRdb redid the calling of the 5' RACE reads with MiXCR, one entry per CDR3 protein. The data show some 3,200 distinct CDR3 sequences, with around 4.6% seen just once and around 33% held by the top ten. Sequenced here: lung tumor tissue, sampled at surgery. Receptors were obtained from a female donor with early-stage non-small cell lung cancer.

This clonotype is medium-sized within its sample. The genes are TRBV18 and TRBJ1-1; TRBD1 agrees at 7 bases. CDR1 KGHSH and CDR2 LQKENI come from the germline V gene. The length of the CDR3 is 16 residues. The trim removed 3 bases at V and 0 bases at J, leaving 7 bases unmatched. The CDR3 DNA follows: TGTGCCAGCTCACCTGGACAGGTGGGCATGAACACTGAAGCTTTCTTT. Residues: CASSPGQVGMNTEAFF.

In this sample, this clonotype is medium-sized. The chain is built from TRBV10-3 and TRBJ1-1; D call uncertain. CDR3 length: 13 amino acids. Germline CDR1 reads ENHRY; CDR2 reads SYGVKD. The V end lost 11 bases, the J end lost 4 bases, and 17 bases lay between the germline ends. This CDR3 is CAAGGGPGTEAFF. Here the CDR3 DNA reads TGTGCCGCCGGAGGCGGGCCGGGCACTGAAGCTTTCTTT.

By sample fraction, this clonotype is medium-sized. This rearrangement joins TRBV4-1 to TRBJ2-1; D is unresolved. The V end lost 3 bases, the J end lost 7 bases, and 7 bases lay between the germline ends. This CDR3 is built from 12 residues. Looked up from germline, CDR1 is MGHRA and CDR2 is YSYEKL. The CDR3 DNA follows: TGCGCCAGCAGCCAGGGGAAGAATGAGCAGTTCTTC. The encoded protein is CASSQGKNEQFF.

This clonotype is termed medium-sized. The chain couples TRBV18 to TRBJ2-5; 8 bases map to TRBD2. Germline V CDR1 and CDR2: KGHSH, LQKENI. This CDR3 has 17 amino acids. Trimming took 4 bases from V and 4 from J; bases not matched to a gene: 14. The DNA of the CDR3 is TGTGCCAGCTCACAAACTACTTCCGGGACTAGGGGAGAGACCCAGTACTTC. This codes for CASSQTTSGTRGETQYF.

This clonotype rates as medium-sized (0.01 to 0.1%). The genes are TRBV7-8 and TRBJ2-5, with 16 bases lining up with TRBD2. J lost 3 bases, V lost 5 bases, and 6 bases had no gene match. The CDR3 has 17 amino acids. Germline CDR1 and CDR2: SGHVS and FQNEAQ. DNA of the CDR3: TGTGCCAGCAGCCCTCCGGGACTAGCGGGAGGGAAAGAGACCCAGTACTTC. Protein: CASSPPGLAGGKETQYF.

This clonotype is medium-sized (0.01 to 0.1%) by share. The V and J genes are TRBV6-5 and TRBJ2-6, with unresolved D. The CDR3 loop spans 16 amino acids. The V and J ends lost 0 bases and 2 bases respectively, with 8 bases between them. Germline values: CDR1 MNHEY, CDR2 SVGAGI. The CDR3 spells CASSYSTGTGANVLTF. The DNA for the CDR3 is TGTGCCAGCAGTTACTCGACGGGTACTGGGGCCAACGTCCTGACTTTC.

Notes on this clonotype: A much more abundant neighbour one base away suggests this may be a read error. This chain uses TRBV6-1 with TRBJ1-1; D unresolved. The CDR3 runs 15 residues. Looked up from germline, CDR1 is MNHNS and CDR2 is SASEGT. The CDR3 nucleotides read TGTGTCAGCAGTCTCACGGACGGGTATAAAGGGCGAGCTTTCTTT. Its protein is CVSSLTDGYKGRAFF.

By share, this clonotype counts as medium-sized. One end of the junction fails to match germline, which may point to a read error. The chain uses TRBV12-3 or TRBV12-4 and TRBJ2-2; TRBD1 might be the D (7 bases). This CDR3 region has 16 residues. The chain's CDR3 is CASRFSSRGVTGELFF. The CDR3 nucleotides are TGTGCCAGCCGTTTCTCAAGCAGGGGGGTCACCGGGGAGCTGTTTTTT.

This clonotype is labeled medium-sized. V usage is TRBV15 and J usage is TRBJ1-5; perhaps TRBD1 as D (5 bases). This CDR3 has 15 amino acids. Deletions cut 3 bases from V and 7 bases from J, with 16 bases between. Germline CDR1 is LNHNV and CDR2 is YYDKDF (reference sequence). The CDR3 loop is CATSRDGGRGQPQHF. As DNA, the CDR3 is TGTGCCACCAGCAGGGACGGCGGCCGGGGGCAGCCCCAGCATTTT.

J is TRBJ1-5 and V is TRBV20-1; D is undetermined. This CDR3 is 15 amino acids long. The germline V gene has CDR1 DFQATT and CDR2 SNEGSKA (reference sequence). Trimming cost V 1 base and J 0 bases, with 10 bases left between them. The CDR3 region is CSARAPGVSNQPQHF. The CDR3 region has the DNA TGCAGTGCTAGAGCCCCCGGGGTTAGCAATCAGCCCCAGCATTTT.

This clonotype is deemed medium-sized. The genes are TRBV5-1 and TRBJ1-5, with TRBD1 matching over 7 bases. Germline V gene sequence: CDR1 SGHRS, CDR2 YFSETQ. This CDR3 has 16 residues. V dropped 0 bases and J dropped 2; count of bases not matched to a gene: 5. The CDR3 loop reads CASSLGTGDGNQPQHF. The CDR3 nucleotides are TGCGCCAGCAGCTTGGGCACAGGGGACGGCAATCAGCCCCAGCATTTT.

This clonotype has at least ten counts. The chain uses TRBV3-1 and TRBJ1-5; no definite D call. V was shortened by 3 bases and J by 3 bases, with 9 bases between the two germline ends. This CDR3 contains 14 residues. The germline V gene has CDR1 LGHDT and CDR2 YNNKEL (reference sequence). The CDR3 spells CASSQGGDNQPQHF. CDR3 nucleotides: TGTGCCAGCAGCCAGGGCGGTGACAATCAGCCCCAGCATTTT. The full variable domain, in which reference TRBV3-1 and TRBJ1-5 provide the parts outside the CDR3, is DTAVSQTPKYLVTQMGNDKSIKCEQNLGHDTMYWYKQDSKKFLKIMFSYNNKELIINETVPNRFSPKSPDKAHLNLHINSLELGDSAVYFCASSQGGDNQPQHFGDGTRLSIL.

The chain combines TRBV12-3 or TRBV12-4 with TRBJ2-5; D unclear. The V gene lost 6 bases and the J gene lost 2 bases, with 4 bases spanning the gap. The CDR3 is 11 residues long. The CDR3 coding sequence is TGTGCCAGCAGGTCTCAAGAGACCCAGTACTTC. It encodes CASRSQETQYF.

The rearrangement uses TRBV6-6 and TRBJ1-5, with a possible D match to TRBD1 (5 bases). V lost 6 bases to trimming and J lost 2 bases, with 17 bases between them. The length of the CDR3 is 16 residues. From germline, CDR1 is MNHNY and CDR2 SVGAGI (reference sequence). The CDR3 nucleotides are TGTGCCAGCAGCGGCCGTCAGGGTCTCGGCAATCAGCCCCAGCATTTT. Its translation is CASSGRQGLGNQPQHF.

In this sample, this clonotype turned up a few times. V gene TRBV27 combines with J gene TRBJ2-1; a possible D gene is TRBD2 (6 bases). CDR1 is MNHEY, CDR2 SMNVEV, per germline (reference sequence). Trimming stripped 3 bases from V and 1 base from J, with 22 bases between. The CDR3 is 19 residues long. CDR3: CASSFPTGRRALSYNEQFF. The CDR3 DNA follows: TGTGCCAGCAGTTTCCCCACTGGGAGGAGGGCCCTATCCTACAATGAGCAGTTCTTC.

This clonotype qualifies as medium-sized. One end of the junction fails to match germline, which may point to a read error. The chain uses TRBV5-8 and TRBJ2-5; TRBD2 agrees at 9 bases. From germline, CDR1 is SGHTS and CDR2 YDEGEE. The length of the CDR3 is 14 residues. The chain's CDR3 is CASSLALAGETQYF. The CDR3 bases are TGTGCCAGCAGTTTGGCACTAGCGGGAGAGACCCAGTACTTC.

This clonotype was detected many times. This sequence joins TRBV3-1 and TRBJ1-5; no clear D. The ends were cut back, 1 base at V and 1 base at J, with 5 bases in the middle. The CDR3 is 14 amino acids. CDR1 and CDR2 from the germline V gene are LGHDT and YNNKEL (reference sequence). The CDR3 nucleotides read TGTGCCAGCAGCCAAGGAGGGAGCAATCAGCCCCAGCATTTT. It specifies CASSQGGSNQPQHF.

This clonotype rates as medium-sized (0.01 to 0.1%). The chain recombines TRBV5-1 with TRBJ1-1; no reliable D call. V gave up 7 bases and J gave up 5 bases, with 18 bases separating them. CDR1 is SGHRS and CDR2 is YFSETQ in the germline V gene. CDR3 size: 14 residues. The CDR3 nucleotides read TGCGCCAGCGCGGAGAGGGTAGTTGAGACTGAAGCTTTCTTT. Protein sequence: CASAERVVETEAFF.

By frequency in the sample, this clonotype is medium-sized. The rearrangement joins TRBV7-9 to TRBJ2-3; D not resolved. The germline gives CDR1 SEHNR, CDR2 FQNEAQ (reference sequence). The CDR3 sequence is 13 residues long. Between the trimmed V and J ends, which lost 1 base and 6 bases, there was a span of 8 bases. CDR3 loop: CASSLDERDTQYF. The CDR3 nucleotides read TGTGCCAGCAGCTTAGATGAGAGGGATACGCAGTATTTT. Drawing the rest from reference TRBV7-9 and TRBJ2-3, the complete variable domain is DTGVSQNPRHKITKRGQNVTFRCDPISEHNRLYWYRQTLGQGPEFLTYFQNEAQLEKSRLLSDRFSAERPKGSFSTLEIQRTEQGDSAMYLCASSLDERDTQYFGPGTRLTVL.

This clonotype is medium-sized in the sample. This chain connects TRBV5-6 to TRBJ1-1; 7 bases agree with TRBD1. The V gene end was trimmed by 3 bases and the J gene end by 5 bases; junction bases not matched to a gene: 10. The CDR3 spans 15 residues. Germline V CDR1 and CDR2: SGHDT, YYEEEE. CDR3 sequence: CASSWGGGLGTEAFF. CDR3 DNA: TGTGCCAGCAGCTGGGGAGGGGGCCTGGGAACTGAAGCTTTCTTT.

By sample fraction, this clonotype is medium-sized. This CDR3 is CASSRQGRTSGANVLTF. Here the CDR3 DNA reads TGTGCCAGTAGCCGACAGGGGCGAACCTCTGGGGCCAACGTCCTGACTTTC. The J gene is TRBJ2-6, the V gene TRBV19; 8 bases align to TRBD1. Germline V gene sequence: CDR1 LNHDA, CDR2 SQIVND (reference sequence). This CDR3 has 17 amino acids. Trimming at V came to 6 bases and at J to 0 bases, leaving 7 bases not matched to a gene. Combining the CDR3 with reference TRBV19 and TRBJ2-6 gives the whole variable domain DGGITQSPKYLFRKEGQNVTLSCEQNLNHDAMYWYRQDPGQGLRLIYYSQIVNDFQKGDIAEGYSVSREKKESFPLTVTSAQKNPTAFYLCASSRQGRTSGANVLTFGAGSRLTVL.